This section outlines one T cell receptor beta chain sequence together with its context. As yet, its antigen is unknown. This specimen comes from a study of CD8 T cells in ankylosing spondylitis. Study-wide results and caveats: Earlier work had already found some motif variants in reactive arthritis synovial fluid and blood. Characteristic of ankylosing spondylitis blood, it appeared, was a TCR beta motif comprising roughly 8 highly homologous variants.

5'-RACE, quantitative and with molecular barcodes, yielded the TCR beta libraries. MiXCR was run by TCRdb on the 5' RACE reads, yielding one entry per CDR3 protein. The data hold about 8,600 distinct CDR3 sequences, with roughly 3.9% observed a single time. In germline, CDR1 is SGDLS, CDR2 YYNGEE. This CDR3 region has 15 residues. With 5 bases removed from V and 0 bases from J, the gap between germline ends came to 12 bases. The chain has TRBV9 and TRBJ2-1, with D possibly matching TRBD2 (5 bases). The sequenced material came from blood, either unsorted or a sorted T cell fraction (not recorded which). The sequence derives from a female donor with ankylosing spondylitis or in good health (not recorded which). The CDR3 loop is CASRASGSSYNEQFF. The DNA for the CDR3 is TGTGCCAGCAGAGCCTCGGGGAGCTCCTACAATGAGCAGTTCTTC.